The following is a T cell receptor beta chain sequence with its context. The sample is drawn from a study of control samples from healthy donors and cancer patients. The method was immunoSEQ multiplex PCR; TCRdb's version includes in-frame clones alone and lacks a portion of them. In the table there are about 100,000 clones, 80% to 95% of which are singletons. The length of the CDR3 is 15 residues. Germline CDR1 is SGHRS and CDR2 is YFSETQ. With 7 bases clipped from V and 4 bases from J, the junction kept 4 bases outside the gene matches. This sequence originates from a human donor in good health. The donor label of this sample is uncertain. Material: blood. The chain employs TRBV5-1 and TRBJ2-3, with 15 bases aligning to TRBD2. CDR3 DNA sequence: TGCGCCAGCTCCGGACTAGCGGGGGGGGCAGATACGCAGTATTTT. The encoded protein is CASSGLAGGADTQYF.